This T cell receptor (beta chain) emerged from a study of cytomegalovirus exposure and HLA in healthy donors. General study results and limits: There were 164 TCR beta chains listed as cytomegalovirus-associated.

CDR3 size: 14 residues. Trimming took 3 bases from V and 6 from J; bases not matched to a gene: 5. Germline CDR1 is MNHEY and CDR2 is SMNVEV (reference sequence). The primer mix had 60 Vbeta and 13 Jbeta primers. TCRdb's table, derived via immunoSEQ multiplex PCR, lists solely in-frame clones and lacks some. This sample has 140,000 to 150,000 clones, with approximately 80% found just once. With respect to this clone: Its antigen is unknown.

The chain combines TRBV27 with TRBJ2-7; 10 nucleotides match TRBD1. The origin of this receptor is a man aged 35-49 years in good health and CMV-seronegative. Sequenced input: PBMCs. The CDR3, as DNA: TGTGCCAGCAGTTTGGGTGACAGGGGGCTCGAGCAGTACTTC. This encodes CASSLGDRGLEQYF.